A selection of T cell receptor beta chains follows, all from one sample in a study of blood T cell repertoires in COVID-19. The repertoire was sequenced with immunoSEQ multiplex PCR; TCRdb's copy has only in-frame clones and lacks some. This table has under 150,000 clones, 80% to 90% appearing once. The sample taken for sequencing was PBMCs or T cells enriched from blood (not recorded which). The receptor set was obtained from a woman in her fifties or sixties who had recovered from COVID-19. Each CDR3 is given with its conserved first and last residue. Fields, in order: clone size, D gene, V gene, J gene, CDR3 protein, CDR3 DNA. D genes are given only for firm matches. The size of a clone is reported for some rows only, either as once, few or many, or as a class for expanded clones.

abundance: .; d_gene: .; v_gene: TRBV5-1; j_gene: TRBJ1-5; CDR3aa: CASRSLPGNQPQHF; CDR3nt: TGCGCCAGCAGAAGCTTGCCGGGCAATCAGCCCCAGCATTTT
abundance: .; d_gene: .; v_gene: TRBV6-2/TRBV6-3; j_gene: TRBJ2-5; CDR3aa: CASSYSYGGRETQYF; CDR3nt: TGTGCCAGCAGTTACTCGTACGGGGGGCGGGAGACCCAGTACTTC
abundance: .; d_gene: .; v_gene: TRBV7-9; j_gene: TRBJ2-3; CDR3aa: CASSLGLTETDTQYF; CDR3nt: TGTGCCAGCAGCTTAGGGCTGACAGAGACAGATACGCAGTATTTT
abundance: .; d_gene: TRBD2; v_gene: TRBV12-3/TRBV12-4; j_gene: TRBJ2-7; CDR3aa: CASTRGAYEQYF; CDR3nt: TGTGCCAGCACCCGGGGGGCCTACGAGCAGTACTTC
abundance: .; d_gene: .; v_gene: TRBV11-3; j_gene: TRBJ1-1; CDR3aa: CASSHGQGNTEAFF; CDR3nt: TGTGCCAGCAGCCACGGCCAGGGGAACACTGAAGCTTTCTTT
abundance: .; d_gene: TRBD1; v_gene: TRBV19; j_gene: TRBJ2-7; CDR3aa: CASSPGQGAREQYF; CDR3nt: TGTGCCAGTAGTCCCGGACAGGGGGCGAGGGAGCAGTACTTC
abundance: .; d_gene: TRBD2; v_gene: TRBV6-6; j_gene: TRBJ2-2; CDR3aa: CASSQRQGLADTGELFF; CDR3nt: TGTGCCAGCAGTCAACGACAGGGACTAGCGGACACCGGGGAGCTGTTTTTT
abundance: .; d_gene: .; v_gene: TRBV12-3/TRBV12-4; j_gene: TRBJ2-2; CDR3aa: CASRVQDTGELFF; CDR3nt: TGTGCCAGCAGAGTACAGGACACCGGGGAGCTGTTTTTT
abundance: .; d_gene: TRBD2; v_gene: TRBV3-1/TRBV3-2; j_gene: TRBJ2-1; CDR3aa: CASSPTSGGYNEQFF; CDR3nt: TGTGCCAGCAGTCCAACTAGCGGGGGGTACAATGAGCAGTTCTTC
abundance: .; d_gene: TRBD1; v_gene: TRBV28; j_gene: TRBJ1-1; CDR3aa: CASSDRGRGNTEAFF; CDR3nt: TGTGCCAGCAGTGACAGGGGCAGGGGGAACACTGAAGCTTTCTTT
abundance: .; d_gene: TRBD2; v_gene: TRBV27; j_gene: TRBJ2-7; CDR3aa: CASSLTGGNEQYF; CDR3nt: TGTGCCAGCAGTTTAACCGGGGGGAACGAGCAGTACTTC
abundance: once; d_gene: .; v_gene: TRBV19; j_gene: TRBJ1-2; CDR3aa: CASSPARRGGYTF; CDR3nt: TGTGCCAGTAGCCCAGCAAGGAGGGGTGGCTACACCTTC
abundance: .; d_gene: .; v_gene: TRBV5-6; j_gene: TRBJ2-3; CDR3aa: CASSLGGLYGDTQYF; CDR3nt: TGTGCCAGCAGCTTGGGGGGGCTGTATGGAGATACGCAGTATTTT
abundance: few; d_gene: .; v_gene: TRBV12-5; j_gene: TRBJ1-3; CDR3aa: CASGLSGQGNTIYF; CDR3nt: TGTGCTAGTGGTTTGTCAGGGCAAGGAAACACCATATATTTT
abundance: .; d_gene: .; v_gene: TRBV7-9; j_gene: TRBJ2-5; CDR3aa: CASSDRDTPEETQYF; CDR3nt: TGTGCCAGCAGCGATCGGGACACGCCTGAAGAGACCCAGTACTTC
abundance: .; d_gene: .; v_gene: TRBV29-1; j_gene: TRBJ2-5; CDR3aa: CSVGLGGLGETQYF; CDR3nt: TGCAGCGTCGGGTTGGGGGGGCTAGGAGAGACCCAGTACTTC
abundance: once; d_gene: TRBD2; v_gene: TRBV3-1/TRBV3-2; j_gene: TRBJ2-3; CDR3aa: CASSLITRLAGPTDTQYF; CDR3nt: TGTGCCAGCAGCCTAATCACGCGACTAGCGGGGCCCACAGATACGCAGTATTTT
abundance: once; d_gene: .; v_gene: TRBV29-1; j_gene: TRBJ2-5; CDR3aa: CSVVAGETQYF; CDR3nt: TGCAGCGTTGTTGCGGGGGAGACCCAGTACTTC
abundance: .; d_gene: .; v_gene: TRBV7-9; j_gene: TRBJ2-4; CDR3aa: CASSSTGTSEPLAKNIQYF; CDR3nt: TGTGCCAGCAGCTCAACGGGGACATCAGAACCTCTAGCCAAAAACATTCAGTACTTC
abundance: .; d_gene: TRBD1; v_gene: TRBV19; j_gene: TRBJ1-5; CDR3aa: CASTPDRAGNQPQHF; CDR3nt: TGTGCCAGTACCCCCGACAGGGCAGGCAATCAGCCCCAGCATTTT
abundance: .; d_gene: .; v_gene: TRBV9; j_gene: TRBJ1-3; CDR3aa: CASSVAPQGNTGNTIYF; CDR3nt: TGTGCCAGCAGCGTAGCTCCGCAGGGGAATACTGGAAACACCATATATTTT
abundance: few; d_gene: .; v_gene: TRBV20-1; j_gene: TRBJ2-7; CDR3aa: CSAMYREQYF; CDR3nt: TGCAGTGCTATGTATCGGGAGCAGTACTTC
abundance: .; d_gene: .; v_gene: TRBV13; j_gene: TRBJ1-2; CDR3aa: CASSGKADGYTF; CDR3nt: TGTGCCAGCTCAGGGAAGGCTGATGGCTACACCTTC
abundance: .; d_gene: .; v_gene: TRBV7-3; j_gene: TRBJ1-1; CDR3aa: CASSGTENTEAFF; CDR3nt: TGTGCCAGCAGCGGGACTGAGAACACTGAAGCTTTCTTT
abundance: .; d_gene: .; v_gene: TRBV25-1; j_gene: TRBJ1-2; CDR3aa: CASSDHVDYGYTF; CDR3nt: TGTGCCAGCAGTGATCATGTTGACTATGGCTACACCTTC
abundance: .; d_gene: .; v_gene: TRBV20-1; j_gene: TRBJ1-1; CDR3aa: CSASRRTEAFF; CDR3nt: TGCAGTGCTAGTCGTCGGACTGAAGCTTTCTTT
abundance: .; d_gene: .; v_gene: TRBV30; j_gene: TRBJ1-1; CDR3aa: CAWRTTVSCWVGTEAFF; CDR3nt: TGTGCCTGGAGGACGACAGTAAGTTGTTGGGTGGGCACTGAAGCTTTCTTT
abundance: .; d_gene: .; v_gene: TRBV27; j_gene: TRBJ2-2; CDR3aa: CASRARNPNTGELFF; CDR3nt: TGTGCCAGCAGGGCAAGAAACCCGAACACCGGGGAGCTGTTTTTT
abundance: .; d_gene: TRBD2; v_gene: TRBV11-2; j_gene: TRBJ2-7; CDR3aa: CASRGLAGKYEQYF; CDR3nt: TGTGCCAGCAGGGGGCTAGCGGGGAAGTACGAGCAGTACTTC
abundance: .; d_gene: TRBD1; v_gene: TRBV12-3/TRBV12-4; j_gene: TRBJ1-6; CDR3aa: CASSGQGESPLHF; CDR3nt: TGTGCCAGCTCTGGCCAGGGGGAGTCACCCCTCCACTTT
abundance: .; d_gene: .; v_gene: TRBV6-2/TRBV6-3; j_gene: TRBJ2-7; CDR3aa: CASSYRAGRTYEQYF; CDR3nt: TGTGCCAGCAGTTATCGCGCAGGCCGCACCTACGAGCAGTACTTC
abundance: .; d_gene: .; v_gene: TRBV6-4; j_gene: TRBJ1-2; CDR3aa: CASIRGGNYGYTF; CDR3nt: TGTGCCAGCATCCGGGGGGGCAACTATGGCTACACCTTC
abundance: once; d_gene: .; v_gene: TRBV19; j_gene: TRBJ2-7; CDR3aa: CASGTPNYEQYF; CDR3nt: TGTGCCAGCGGGACTCCGAACTACGAGCAGTACTTC
abundance: .; d_gene: .; v_gene: TRBV3-1/TRBV3-2; j_gene: TRBJ2-7; CDR3aa: CASSLTRGSHEQYF; CDR3nt: TGTGCCAGCAGCCTCACCCGAGGGTCCCACGAGCAGTACTTC
abundance: .; d_gene: .; v_gene: TRBV10-1; j_gene: TRBJ1-1; CDR3aa: CASSESRSENTEAFF; CDR3nt: TGCGCCAGCAGTGAGTCGAGGTCGGAGAACACTGAAGCTTTCTTT
abundance: .; d_gene: .; v_gene: TRBV27; j_gene: TRBJ1-5; CDR3aa: CATARVGTSNQPQHF; CDR3nt: TGTGCCACCGCCCGGGTTGGCACTAGCAATCAGCCCCAGCATTTT
abundance: .; d_gene: TRBD2; v_gene: TRBV7-9; j_gene: TRBJ2-2; CDR3aa: CASSFPAGADGELFF; CDR3nt: TGTGCCAGCAGCTTCCCAGCGGGGGCCGATGGGGAGCTGTTTTTT
abundance: once; d_gene: .; v_gene: TRBV4-3; j_gene: TRBJ1-1; CDR3aa: CASSQDLGEVRTEAFF; CDR3nt: TGCGCCAGCAGCCAAGATCTCGGAGAAGTGAGGACTGAAGCTTTCTTT
abundance: .; d_gene: TRBD1; v_gene: TRBV2; j_gene: TRBJ2-2; CDR3aa: CASSERGQANTGELFF; CDR3nt: TGTGCCAGCAGTGAACGCGGACAGGCGAACACCGGGGAGCTGTTTTTT
abundance: .; d_gene: .; v_gene: TRBV15; j_gene: TRBJ1-1; CDR3aa: CATSRDKGMDTEAFF; CDR3nt: TGTGCCACCAGCAGAGATAAGGGGATGGACACTGAAGCTTTCTTT
abundance: once; d_gene: .; v_gene: TRBV7-6; j_gene: TRBJ2-1; CDR3aa: CASSFSRANEQFF; CDR3nt: TGTGCCAGCAGCTTTAGCAGGGCGAATGAGCAGTTCTTC
abundance: .; d_gene: .; v_gene: TRBV3-1/TRBV3-2; j_gene: TRBJ2-7; CDR3aa: CASSPSGGREQYF; CDR3nt: TGTGCCAGCAGCCCCTCGGGCGGGCGCGAGCAGTACTTC
abundance: .; d_gene: .; v_gene: TRBV29-1; j_gene: TRBJ1-1; CDR3aa: CSATKTTVNTEAFF; CDR3nt: TGCAGCGCAACTAAAACGACAGTGAACACTGAAGCTTTCTTT
abundance: .; d_gene: .; v_gene: TRBV19; j_gene: TRBJ1-5; CDR3aa: CASSLQGSNQPQHF; CDR3nt: TGTGCCAGTAGTCTACAGGGCAGCAATCAGCCCCAGCATTTT
abundance: .; d_gene: TRBD1; v_gene: TRBV19; j_gene: TRBJ2-7; CDR3aa: CASSGTGVGEQYF; CDR3nt: TGTGCCAGTAGTGGGACAGGAGTCGGCGAGCAGTACTTC
abundance: .; d_gene: .; v_gene: TRBV5-1; j_gene: TRBJ2-5; CDR3aa: CASSLGREKETQYF; CDR3nt: TGCGCCAGCAGCTTGGGGAGGGAAAAAGAGACCCAGTACTTC
abundance: .; d_gene: TRBD2; v_gene: TRBV7-2; j_gene: TRBJ2-7; CDR3aa: CASSLLRESSYEQYF; CDR3nt: TGTGCCAGCAGCTTATTGCGGGAGAGCTCCTACGAGCAGTACTTC
abundance: .; d_gene: TRBD2; v_gene: TRBV7-8; j_gene: TRBJ2-4; CDR3aa: CASTRGGDTSKNIQYF; CDR3nt: TGTGCCAGCACACGGGGGGGGGACACCAGTAAAAACATTCAGTACTTC
abundance: .; d_gene: TRBD1; v_gene: TRBV11-1; j_gene: TRBJ2-5; CDR3aa: CASSLGTGEPQYF; CDR3nt: TGTGCCAGCAGCCTAGGGACAGGGGAGCCCCAGTACTTC
abundance: .; d_gene: .; v_gene: TRBV24-1; j_gene: TRBJ2-1; CDR3aa: CATSDSTDNEQFF; CDR3nt: TGTGCCACCAGTGACTCCACAGACAATGAGCAGTTCTTC
abundance: .; d_gene: TRBD1; v_gene: TRBV27; j_gene: TRBJ1-3; CDR3aa: CASSLLGTGGGGNTIYF; CDR3nt: TGTGCCAGCAGTTTACTCGGGACAGGGGGCGGTGGAAACACCATATATTTT
abundance: .; d_gene: .; v_gene: TRBV10-3; j_gene: TRBJ2-7; CDR3aa: CAISGNYEQYF; CDR3nt: TGTGCCATCAGTGGTAACTACGAGCAGTACTTC
abundance: .; d_gene: .; v_gene: TRBV5-1; j_gene: TRBJ1-6; CDR3aa: CASSLERTAGYNSPLHF; CDR3nt: TGCGCCAGCAGCTTGGAGCGGACAGCAGGTTATAATTCACCCCTCCACTTT
abundance: .; d_gene: TRBD1; v_gene: TRBV7-9; j_gene: TRBJ2-7; CDR3aa: CASSARDRTYEQYF; CDR3nt: TGTGCCAGCAGCGCCCGGGACAGGACTTACGAGCAGTACTTC